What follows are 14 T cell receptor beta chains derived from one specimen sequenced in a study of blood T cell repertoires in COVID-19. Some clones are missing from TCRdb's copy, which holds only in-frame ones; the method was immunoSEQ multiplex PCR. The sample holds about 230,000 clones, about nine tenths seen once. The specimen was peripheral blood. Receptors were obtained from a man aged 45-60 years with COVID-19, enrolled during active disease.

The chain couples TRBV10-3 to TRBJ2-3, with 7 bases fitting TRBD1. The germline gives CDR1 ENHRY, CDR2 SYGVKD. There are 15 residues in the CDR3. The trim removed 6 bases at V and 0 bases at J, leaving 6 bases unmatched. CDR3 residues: CAIRGTEPSTDTQYF. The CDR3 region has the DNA TGTGCCATCAGGGGGACAGAACCTAGCACAGATACGCAGTATTTT.

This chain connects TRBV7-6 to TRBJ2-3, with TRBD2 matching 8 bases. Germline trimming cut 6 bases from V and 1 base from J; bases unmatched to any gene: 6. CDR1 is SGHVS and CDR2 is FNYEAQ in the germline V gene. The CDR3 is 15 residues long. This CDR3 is CASSPTSGGTDTQYF. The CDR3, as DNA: TGTGCCAGCAGTCCTACTAGCGGTGGCACAGATACGCAGTATTTT.

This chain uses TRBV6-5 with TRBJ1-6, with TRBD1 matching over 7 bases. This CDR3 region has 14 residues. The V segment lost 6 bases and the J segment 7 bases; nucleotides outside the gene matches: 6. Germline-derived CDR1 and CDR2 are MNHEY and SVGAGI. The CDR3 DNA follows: TGTGCCAGCAGCCTGGGACAGAGCAATTCACCCCTCCACTTT. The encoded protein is CASSLGQSNSPLHF.

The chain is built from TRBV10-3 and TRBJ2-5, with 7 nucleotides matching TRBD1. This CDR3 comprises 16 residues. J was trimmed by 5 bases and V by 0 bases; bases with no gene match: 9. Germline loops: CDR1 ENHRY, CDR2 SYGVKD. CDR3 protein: CAISESTSGGTETQYF. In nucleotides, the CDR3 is TGTGCCATCAGTGAGTCGACGTCAGGGGGTACGGAGACCCAGTACTTC.

CDR3 sequence reads: CASSGAVPGAETQYF. The CDR3 nucleotides read TGTGCCAGCAGCGGGGCGGTCCCAGGGGCAGAGACCCAGTACTTC. J is TRBJ2-5 and V is TRBV5-6, with D perhaps TRBD1 (6 bases). The CDR3 consists of 15 residues. Germline CDR1 reads SGHDT; CDR2 reads YYEEEE. Trimming took off 4 bases at V and 4 bases at J, with 17 bases between the two ends. The full variable domain, completed using reference TRBV5-6 and TRBJ2-5, is DAGVTQSPTHLIKTRGQQVTLRCSPKSGHDTVSWYQQALGQGPQFIFQYYEEEERQRGNFPDRFSGHQFPNYSSELNVNALLLGDSALYLCASSGAVPGAETQYFGPGTRLLVL.

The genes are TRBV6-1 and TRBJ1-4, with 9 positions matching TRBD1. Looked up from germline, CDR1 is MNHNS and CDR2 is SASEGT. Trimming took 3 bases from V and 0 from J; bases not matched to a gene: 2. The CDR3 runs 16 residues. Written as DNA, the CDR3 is TGTGCCAGCAGTGATCGGACAGGGGCAACTAATGAAAAACTGTTTTTT. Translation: CASSDRTGATNEKLFF.

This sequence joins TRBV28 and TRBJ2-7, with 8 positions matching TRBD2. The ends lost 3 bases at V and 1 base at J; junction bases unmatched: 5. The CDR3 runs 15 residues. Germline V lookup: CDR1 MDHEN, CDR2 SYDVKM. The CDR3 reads CASSFEAGGSYEQYF. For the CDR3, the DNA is TGTGCCAGCAGTTTTGAGGCGGGAGGTTCCTACGAGCAGTACTTC.

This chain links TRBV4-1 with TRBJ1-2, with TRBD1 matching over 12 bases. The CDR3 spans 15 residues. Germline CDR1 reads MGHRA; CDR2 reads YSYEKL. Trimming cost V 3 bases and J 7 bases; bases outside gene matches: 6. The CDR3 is CASSQGQGAERGYTF. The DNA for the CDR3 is TGCGCCAGCAGCCAGGGACAGGGGGCGGAGCGTGGCTACACCTTC.

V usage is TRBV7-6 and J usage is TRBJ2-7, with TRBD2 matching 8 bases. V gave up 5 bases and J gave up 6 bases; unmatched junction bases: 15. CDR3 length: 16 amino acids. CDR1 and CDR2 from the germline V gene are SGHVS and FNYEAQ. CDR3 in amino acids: CASSPTLAGGRIEQYF. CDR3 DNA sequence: TGTGCCAGCAGCCCCACTCTGGCGGGGGGACGTATCGAGCAGTACTTC.

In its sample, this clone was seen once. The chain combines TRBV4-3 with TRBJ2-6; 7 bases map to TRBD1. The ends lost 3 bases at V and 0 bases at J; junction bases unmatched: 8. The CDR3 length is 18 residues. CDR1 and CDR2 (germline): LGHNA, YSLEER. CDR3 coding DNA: TGCGCCAGCAGCCATTCCGGGACAGTTCACTCTGGGGCCAACGTCCTGACTTTC. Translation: CASSHSGTVHSGANVLTF.

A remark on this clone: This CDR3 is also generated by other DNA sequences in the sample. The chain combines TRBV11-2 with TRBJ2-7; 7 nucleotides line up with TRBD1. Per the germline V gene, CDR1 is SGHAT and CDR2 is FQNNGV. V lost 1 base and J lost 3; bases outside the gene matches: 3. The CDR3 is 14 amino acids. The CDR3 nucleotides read TGTGCCAGCAGCTTAGGACAGGGAGTCTACGAGCAGTACTTC. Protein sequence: CASSLGQGVYEQYF.

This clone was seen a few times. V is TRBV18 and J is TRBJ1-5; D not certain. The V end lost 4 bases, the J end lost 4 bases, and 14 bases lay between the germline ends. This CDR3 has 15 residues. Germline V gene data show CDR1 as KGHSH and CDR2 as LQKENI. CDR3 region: CASSLSEGGNQPQHF. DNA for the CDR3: TGTGCCAGCTCACTGTCGGAGGGAGGGAATCAGCCCCAGCATTTT.

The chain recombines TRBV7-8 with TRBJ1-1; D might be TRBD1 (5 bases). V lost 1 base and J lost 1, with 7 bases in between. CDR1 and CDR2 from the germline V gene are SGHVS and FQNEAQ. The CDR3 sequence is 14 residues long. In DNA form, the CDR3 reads TGTGCCAGCAGCTTAGGAGGACAGAACACTGAAGCTTTCTTT. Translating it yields CASSLGGQNTEAFF.

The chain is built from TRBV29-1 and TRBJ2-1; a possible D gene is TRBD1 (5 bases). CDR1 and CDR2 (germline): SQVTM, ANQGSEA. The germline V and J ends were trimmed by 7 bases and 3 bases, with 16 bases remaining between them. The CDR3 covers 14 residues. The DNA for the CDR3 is TGCAGCGCTCTAGGACATAGGGGCTACAATGAGCAGTTCTTC. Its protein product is CSALGHRGYNEQFF.